This T cell receptor beta chain was recovered during a study of human T cells and chemical hapten exposure. CDR1 is DFQATT and CDR2 is SNEGSKA in the germline V gene (reference sequence). The CDR3 is 12 residues long. Deletions cut 8 bases from V and 4 bases from J, with 14 bases between. Each CDR3 protein is one row after TCRdb ran MiXCR on the RACE reads. The repertoire includes roughly 150,000 distinct CDR3 sequences, 28% of them detected once, and under 2.5% sits in the top ten. Described time point: patch test 3, about 24 weeks after DPC sensitization. Treatment given: therapeutic diphenylcyclopropenone sensitization with weekly scalp DPC.

This sequence joins TRBV20-1 and TRBJ1-1; D is unresolved. The clonotype was recovered from a young woman with alopecia areata. Some clones in this sample may be carry-over from other donors' samples. Sequencing was performed on whole blood, taken in connection with sensitization to the hapten diphenylcyclopropenone (DPC). CDR3 protein: CSTRPRSTEAFF. CDR3 DNA sequence: TGCAGTACCCGACCGCGGTCCACTGAAGCTTTCTTT.